The 31 T cell receptor beta chains given below trace back to one sample, sequenced in a study of Ad26.COV2.S vaccination and SARS-CoV-2 variants (dated by TCRdb to about 2021). The treatment or condition label here, explained by the study, means: 15 to 20 received Ad26.COV2.S at low or high dose, single or two shots; a few received placebo; per-sample allocation not given. For vaccine and placebo recipients, repertoires were sequenced using samples collected on day 63 after the first injection. Receptor libraries were prepared by the immunoSEQ multiplex PCR assay. TCRdb took over this immuneACCESS table, retaining in-frame rearrangements with V and J assigned. Such tables are incomplete; in checked studies, under half of the missing clones stem from an unresolved V gene, and the remainder is unexplained. This sample comprises 350,000 to 550,000 clones, 89% of them detected only once. The ten top clones hold about 2.5% of the sample.

The source material was peripheral blood, sampled in a trial of Ad26.COV2.S vaccine versus placebo. The origin of the receptors is a person aged 18-60 years who received the Ad26.COV2.S COVID-19 vaccine or a placebo.

The J gene is TRBJ2-5, the V gene TRBV5-1; TRBD1 agrees at 8 bases. The CDR3 is made up of 16 amino acids. The V and J ends lost 4 bases and 0 bases, in that order; junction bases with no gene match: 8. Per the germline V gene, CDR1 is SGHRS and CDR2 is YFSETQ. The CDR3 reads CASSDGQGQYQETQYF. DNA for the CDR3: TGCGCCAGCAGCGACGGACAGGGACAGTACCAAGAGACCCAGTACTTC.

The chain couples TRBV21-1 to TRBJ2-2; the table's D call TRBD1 went unverified against the DNA. TRBV21-1 is designated a pseudogene. CDR3 length: 17 amino acids. CDR3 nucleotides: TGTGCCAGCAGCAGTTCCAAGAGGGGGCGCAACACCGGGGAGCTGTTTTTT. Amino acid sequence: CASSSSKRGRNTGELFF.

J is TRBJ2-5 and V is TRBV4-1, with TRBD2 as a possible D gene (6 bases). V lost 3 bases to trimming and J lost 2 bases, with 16 bases between them. The V gene's germline CDR1 is MGHRA and CDR2 YSYEKL. The CDR3 extends over 16 amino acids. CDR3 in amino acids: CASSQRGLGTQETQYF. In DNA form, the CDR3 reads TGCGCCAGCAGCCAGAGGGGACTTGGGACTCAAGAGACCCAGTACTTC.

This sequence joins TRBV28 and TRBJ1-2, with unresolved D. Germline V gene data show CDR1 as MDHEN and CDR2 as SYDVKM. V was cut by 8 bases and J by 3 bases, with 16 bases left in between. The CDR3 runs to 14 residues. CDR3 in amino acids: CASGREAIDYGYTF. The CDR3 DNA reads as TGTGCCAGCGGTCGGGAAGCGATAGACTATGGCTACACCTTC.

A single count supports this clone. The rearrangement uses TRBV5-6 and TRBJ1-2; D call uncertain. Between the trimmed V and J ends, which lost 4 bases and 4 bases, there was a span of 14 bases. The CDR3 is 14 residues long. Per germline, CDR1 SGHDT and CDR2 YYEEEE. The CDR3 DNA is TGTGCCAGCAGCCCCGAGAAGGTCGGCTATGGCTACACCTTC. As protein: CASSPEKVGYGYTF.

This clone was picked up a small number of times. The chain combines TRBV7-2 with TRBJ2-7; maybe TRBD1 (6 bases). V lost 2 bases and J lost 2, with 7 bases in between. CDR1 SGHTA and CDR2 FQGNSA come from the germline V gene. CDR3 length: 13 amino acids. The CDR3 region is CASSLSGAYEQYV. CDR3 in DNA: TGTGCCAGCAGCTTATCAGGGGCCTACGAGCAGTACGTC.

The V and J genes are TRBV7-9 and TRBJ2-5; 8 nucleotides match TRBD1. In germline, CDR1 is SEHNR, CDR2 FQNEAQ (reference sequence). Trimming cost V 6 bases and J 0 bases; bases outside gene matches: 9. The CDR3 spans 16 residues. CDR3 loop: CASSPQGAFYQETQYF. The CDR3 nucleotides are TGTGCCAGCAGTCCCCAGGGGGCTTTCTACCAAGAGACCCAGTACTTC.

CDR3 bases: TGTGCCAGCAGCTTAGAAGGGCCAGCCTCCAATGAAAAACTGTTTTTT. Translated, it gives CASSLEGPASNEKLFF. The chain recombines TRBV7-9 with TRBJ1-4; no reliable D call. The V end lost 1 base, the J end lost 5 bases, and 14 bases lay between the germline ends. The CDR3 covers 16 residues. Per the germline V gene, CDR1 is SEHNR and CDR2 is FQNEAQ (reference sequence).

The CDR3 nucleotides are TGTGCCAGCAGTGAAGGGACAGCCTACGAGCAGTACGTC. It encodes CASSEGTAYEQYV. J is TRBJ2-7 and V is TRBV6-1; a possible D gene is TRBD1 (6 bases). Germline CDR1 MNHNS, CDR2 SASEGT. V gave up 1 base and J gave up 2 bases, with 6 bases separating them. The length of the CDR3 is 13 residues.

CDR3 DNA: TGTGCCAGCAGCTCTCCGGGACCTTCTTCCGCTCTTAATTCACCCCTCCACTTT. This gives the protein CASSSPGPSSALNSPLHF. V gene TRBV5-8 combines with J gene TRBJ1-6, with a tentative D call TRBD1 (5 bases). The germline V gene encodes CDR1 SGHTS and CDR2 YDEGEE. Trimming took off 3 bases at V and 6 bases at J, with 22 bases between the two ends. This CDR3 contains 18 residues.

The rearrangement uses TRBV5-1 and TRBJ2-1; tentative D call: TRBD1 (6 bases). V was shortened by 5 bases and J by 5 bases, with 17 bases between the two germline ends. The CDR3 is 15 residues long. Germline V gene sequence: CDR1 SGHRS, CDR2 YFSETQ. The CDR3: CASRRMVGGNNEQFF. The CDR3 DNA is TGCGCCAGCAGGAGGATGGTTGGGGGCAACAATGAGCAGTTCTTC.

V and J are TRBV7-9 and TRBJ2-3, with a tentative D call TRBD2 (5 bases). V lost 8 bases, J lost 0 bases, and 15 bases lay in between. The CDR3 length is 15 residues. Per germline, CDR1 SEHNR and CDR2 FQNEAQ (reference sequence). CDR3 sequence reads: CASVAPGVSTDTQYF. The CDR3 DNA is TGTGCCAGCGTGGCTCCCGGGGTGAGCACAGATACGCAGTATTTT.

The chain is built from TRBV10-1 and TRBJ2-7; D unresolved. Germline lookup yields CDR1 WNHNN and CDR2 SYGVQD (reference sequence). The CDR3 is 10 residues long. V shed 6 bases and J shed 3 bases, with 3 bases lying between them. DNA of the CDR3: TGCGCCAGCAGAAGCTACGAGCAGTACGTC. Its protein is CASRSYEQYV.

The rearrangement links TRBV21-1 to TRBJ2-7; no check of the table's D call, TRBD2, against the DNA was made. TRBV21-1 is an annotated pseudogene. The CDR3 runs to 17 residues. The CDR3 coding sequence is TGTGCCAGCAGCAAACTAGGTTTTAGCGGGAGGGCCTACGAGCAGTACGTC. It specifies CASSKLGFSGRAYEQYV.

DNA of the CDR3: TGCGCCAGCAGTGAGCACAGAACCGAGCAGTACGTC. It encodes CASSEHRTEQYV. The chain combines TRBV10-2 with TRBJ2-7; the D is unclear. Germline CDR1 and CDR2: WSHSY and SAAADI. Trimming cost V 2 bases and J 6 bases, with 8 bases left between them. The CDR3 spans 12 residues.

Written as DNA, the CDR3 is TGTGCCAGCCGTGTGGGGCCGGCAGATACGCAGTATTTT. It translates to CASRVGPADTQYF. The chain links TRBV5-6 to TRBJ2-3; D may be TRBD1 (5 bases). Trimming removed 7 bases at V and 4 bases at J, with 13 bases between. The germline V gene has CDR1 SGHDT and CDR2 YYEEEE. The CDR3 covers 13 residues.

The J gene is TRBJ1-5, the V gene TRBV28; D might be TRBD1 (5 bases). This CDR3 is built from 14 residues. The V end lost 8 bases, the J end lost 6 bases, and 17 bases lay between the germline ends. From germline, CDR1 is MDHEN and CDR2 SYDVKM. CDR3 amino acids: CASHPPGYSQPQHF. The CDR3 coding sequence is TGTGCCAGCCACCCTCCAGGGTATAGTCAGCCCCAGCATTTT.

The V call is TRBV4-3, the J call TRBJ1-2, with a weak D call TRBD1 (5 bases). The CDR3 length is 15 residues. V dropped 2 bases and J dropped 4 bases, with 14 bases sitting between them. Germline lookup yields CDR1 LGHNA and CDR2 YSLEER. Here the CDR3 DNA reads TGCGCCAGCAGCCAAAGAATCCAGGGCAGCTATGGCTACACCTTC. The encoded protein is CASSQRIQGSYGYTF.

The chain joins TRBV29-1 to TRBJ2-3; TRBD2 is a possible D gene (7 bases). This CDR3 is 14 amino acids long. With 0 bases removed from V and 5 bases from J, the gap between germline ends came to 12 bases. CDR1 SQVTM and CDR2 ANQGSEA come from the germline V gene. CDR3 in amino acids: CSVEDRGAGDTQYF. The DNA of the CDR3 is TGCAGCGTTGAAGATCGGGGGGCCGGAGATACGCAGTATTTT.

V usage is TRBV4-3 and J usage is TRBJ1-4; D is ambiguous. V was clipped by 0 bases and J by 8 bases, with 13 bases between them. Germline V gene sequence: CDR1 LGHNA, CDR2 YSLEER. This CDR3 has 15 residues. The CDR3: CASSQDPETLEKLFF. The CDR3, as DNA: TGCGCCAGCAGCCAAGATCCGGAGACACTAGAAAAACTGTTTTTT.

The sample holds a few counts of this clone. This chain joins TRBV18 and TRBJ2-5; D might be TRBD1 (6 bases). V dropped 4 bases and J dropped 6 bases, with 15 bases sitting between them. This CDR3 contains 14 residues. The germline V gene encodes CDR1 KGHSH and CDR2 LQKENI. The DNA for the CDR3 is TGTGCCAGCTCACTCCGACAGGTTGCGAAGACCCAGTACTTC. This gives the protein CASSLRQVAKTQYF.

V is TRBV5-1 and J is TRBJ1-4; possible D gene TRBD1, 5 bases. Germline V lookup: CDR1 SGHRS, CDR2 YFSETQ. The CDR3 is made up of 15 amino acids. Trimming removed 0 bases at V and 5 bases at J, with 11 bases between. The CDR3 nucleotides are TGCGCCAGCAGCTTGGTTGGTGCAGGGAATGAAAAACTGTTTTTT. Its protein product is CASSLVGAGNEKLFF.

The chain carries TRBV2 and TRBJ2-2; 7 bases fit TRBD1. The CDR3 runs 15 residues. Germline values: CDR1 SNHLY, CDR2 FYNNEI. The V gene end was trimmed by 2 bases and the J gene end by 2 bases; junction bases not matched to a gene: 2. DNA of the CDR3: TGTGCCAGCAGTGAATACAGGGGTAACACCGGGGAGCTGTTTTTT. Translating it yields CASSEYRGNTGELFF. Variable domain in full (rest from reference TRBV2 and TRBJ2-2): EPEVTQTPSHQVTQMGQEVILRCVPISNHLYFYWYRQILGQKVEFLVSFYNNEISEKSEIFDDQFSVERPDGSNFTLKIRSTKLEDSAMYFCASSEYRGNTGELFFGEGSRLTVL.

This chain uses TRBV3-1 (or the pseudogene TRBV3-2) with TRBJ1-4; unclear D gene. This CDR3 spans 16 amino acids. The V gene's germline CDR1 is LGHDT and CDR2 YNNKEL (reference sequence). Deletions cut 1 base from V and 3 bases from J, with 12 bases between. As DNA, the CDR3 is TGTGCCAGCAGCCAAGTTCGCAGCGGGTCTAATGAAAAACTGTTTTTT. Translated, it gives CASSQVRSGSNEKLFF.

The chain carries TRBV4-3 and TRBJ1-2; 10 bases fit TRBD1. Germline V gene lookup returns CDR1 LGHNA and CDR2 YSLEER. This CDR3 is 14 amino acids long. Germline trimming cut 2 bases from V and 7 bases from J; bases unmatched to any gene: 4. DNA of the CDR3: TGCGCCAGCAGCCAACCGGGACAGGGGTTTGGCTACACCTTC. This sequence encodes CASSQPGQGFGYTF.

This clone turned up a few times. The chain combines TRBV6-5 with TRBJ1-5, with D unresolved. The CDR3 is 13 residues long. The V end was cut by 5 bases, the J end by 2 bases, with 7 bases between. CDR1 and CDR2 from the germline V gene are MNHEY and SVGAGI. The CDR3 is CASSPDGNQPQHF. In DNA form, the CDR3 reads TGTGCCAGCAGTCCCGATGGCAATCAGCCCCAGCATTTT.

The J gene is TRBJ1-1, the V gene TRBV24-1; a weak D match, TRBD1 (5 bases). Trimming stripped 5 bases from V and 1 base from J, with 13 bases between. Germline CDR1 reads KGHDR; CDR2 reads SFDVKD. The CDR3 spans 15 residues. CDR3 DNA sequence: TGTGCCACCAGTGGGGTCGGACACCAGAACACTGAAGCTTTCTTT. Protein product: CATSGVGHQNTEAFF.

The rearrangement joins TRBV12-3 or TRBV12-4 to TRBJ1-2; no definite D call. The CDR3 is 13 residues long. The V and J ends lost 6 bases and 7 bases respectively, with 15 bases between them. DNA of the CDR3: TGTGCCAGCAGCCCCCTACTCGGGAGTGGCTACACCTTC. Translating gives CASSPLLGSGYTF.

CDR3 bases: TGTGCCAGCAGCCAAGATTGGGGCGGGGAGCTGTTTTTT. Encoded protein: CASSQDWGGELFF. The genes are TRBV14 and TRBJ2-2; D remains unclear. From germline, CDR1 is SGHDN and CDR2 FVKESK. This CDR3 is 13 amino acids long. Trimming pared 0 bases from V and 7 bases from J, leaving 6 bases between.

V gene TRBV3-1 (or the pseudogene TRBV3-2) combines with J gene TRBJ1-3; D might be TRBD1 (6 bases). Trimming shortened V by 4 bases and J by 2 bases, and 15 bases separated the two germline ends. The V gene's germline CDR1 is LGHDT and CDR2 YNNKEL (reference sequence). The CDR3 spans 16 residues. The CDR3 DNA follows: TGTGCCAGCAGCCCCGACACAGGGTTTACTGGAAACACCATATATTTT. Its translation: CASSPDTGFTGNTIYF.

J is TRBJ2-7 and V is TRBV7-9; D may be TRBD1 or TRBD2 (7 bases each). The germline V and J ends were trimmed by 3 bases and 6 bases, with 12 bases remaining between them. The CDR3 has 13 residues. Germline V CDR1 and CDR2: SEHNR, FQNEAQ (reference sequence). In DNA, the CDR3 is TGTGCCAGCAGCTTCCAGGGGGAGGGCGAGCAGTACTTC. Translating it yields CASSFQGEGEQYF.